This passage covers 17 T cell receptor beta chains from one sample sequenced in a study of cytomegalovirus exposure and HLA in healthy donors. PCR primers comprised 60 Vbeta and 13 Jbeta primers. Clones were sequenced by immunoSEQ multiplex PCR, and TCRdb holds only the in-frame ones, with some missing. The sample yields around 120,000 clones, 77% seen once. The specimen sequenced was PBMCs. The receptors shown here come from a human donor in good health.

The chain has TRBV7-9 and TRBJ2-5, with D perhaps TRBD2 (6 bases). The CDR3 totals 14 residues. From germline, CDR1 is SEHNR and CDR2 FQNEAQ (reference sequence). V was shortened by 4 bases and J by 2 bases, with 11 bases between the two germline ends. The CDR3 DNA sequence: TGTGCCAGCAGCTGGGTCCGGGGGCAAGAGACCCAGTACTTC. Its translation: CASSWVRGQETQYF.

This chain connects TRBV9 to TRBJ1-1; 8 bases agree with TRBD1. J gave up 3 bases and V 3 bases, and 4 bases lay outside the gene matches. CDR1 SGDLS and CDR2 YYNGEE come from the germline V gene. The CDR3 consists of 14 residues. The DNA of the CDR3 is TGTGCCAGCAGCGGACAGGGGCTTCACACTGAAGCTTTCTTT. It encodes CASSGQGLHTEAFF.

V and J are TRBV19 and TRBJ1-1, with D uncertain. CDR1 LNHDA and CDR2 SQIVND come from the germline V gene (reference sequence). V lost 2 bases and J 6 bases, leaving 7 bases between the germline ends. This CDR3 comprises 12 residues. CDR3 sequence reads: CASSIPGAEAFF. The CDR3, as DNA: TGTGCCAGTAGTATACCCGGGGCTGAAGCTTTCTTT.

V usage is TRBV19 and J usage is TRBJ1-2, with D tentatively TRBD1 (6 bases). V gave up 6 bases and J gave up 6 bases, with 14 bases separating them. Germline assignment: CDR1 LNHDA and CDR2 SQIVND (reference sequence). The CDR3 covers 13 residues. CDR3 DNA sequence: TGTGCCAGTAGGAGACAGGCCCTGGATGGCTACACCTTC. Translating gives CASRRQALDGYTF.

The genes are TRBV4-1 and TRBJ2-7, with 10 bases aligning to TRBD2. Germline V CDR1 and CDR2: MGHRA, YSYEKL. With 4 bases clipped from V and 3 bases from J, the junction kept 12 bases outside the gene matches. The CDR3 has 17 amino acids. The CDR3 spells CASSPSSLASGSYEQYF. As DNA, the CDR3 is TGCGCCAGCAGCCCTAGTAGTTTGGCTAGCGGGAGCTACGAGCAGTACTTC.

This clone was observed a few times. The CDR3 loop reads CASSYAAGAGANVLTF. In DNA form, the CDR3 reads TGTGCCAGCAGTTATGCGGCAGGGGCTGGGGCCAACGTCCTGACTTTC. The V and J genes are TRBV6-6 and TRBJ2-6; perhaps TRBD1 as D (6 bases). V lost 3 bases and J 2 bases, leaving 11 bases between the germline ends. The germline V gene has CDR1 MNHNY and CDR2 SVGAGI (reference sequence). The CDR3 loop spans 16 amino acids.

This chain joins TRBV29-1 and TRBJ1-2; D unclear. V lost 6 bases, J lost 1 base, and 21 bases lay in between. This CDR3 comprises 16 residues. Germline lookup yields CDR1 SQVTM and CDR2 ANQGSEA. CDR3 DNA: TGCAGCGTCCGCCGAGCTCGCTCCCCGGGTAACTATGGCTACACCTTC. Translated, it gives CSVRRARSPGNYGYTF.

The table lists this clone with a few counts. The chain has TRBV13 and TRBJ2-1; possibly TRBD1 for D (6 bases). V dropped 6 bases and J dropped 5 bases, with 14 bases sitting between them. Germline lookup yields CDR1 PRHDT and CDR2 FYEKMQ (reference sequence). This CDR3 region has 14 residues. CDR3 residues: CASSLRGRNNEQFF. CDR3 in DNA: TGTGCCAGCAGTCTCAGGGGACGGAACAATGAGCAGTTCTTC.

The chain has TRBV7-3 and TRBJ2-1; 7 positions agree with TRBD2. The CDR3 is 15 amino acids. V gave up 0 bases and J gave up 2 bases; unmatched junction bases: 1. Per the germline V gene, CDR1 is SGHTA and CDR2 is FQGTGA. The CDR3 region has the DNA TGTGCCAGCAGCTTAACTAGCGGGCCCTACAATGAGCAGTTCTTC. Translating gives CASSLTSGPYNEQFF.

The chain uses TRBV10-1 and TRBJ1-1; D is perhaps TRBD1 (5 bases). Germline V gene sequence: CDR1 WNHNN, CDR2 SYGVQD (reference sequence). The CDR3 totals 14 residues. Trimming stripped 3 bases from V and 1 base from J, with 9 bases between. The CDR3 nucleotides read TGCGCCAGCAGTGACGGAGGGGCGAACACTGAAGCTTTCTTT. This codes for CASSDGGANTEAFF.

The rearrangement links TRBV7-3 to TRBJ2-1; TRBD2 agrees at 9 bases. This CDR3 has 14 residues. CDR1 is SGHTA, CDR2 FQGTGA, per germline. V gave up 5 bases and J gave up 4 bases; unmatched junction bases: 3. Here the CDR3 reads CASSPGLAYNEQFF. As DNA, the CDR3 is TGTGCCAGCAGCCCGGGACTAGCTTACAATGAGCAGTTCTTC. Full variable domain (outside the CDR3, taken from reference TRBV7-3 and TRBJ2-1): GAGVSQTPSNKVTEKGKYVELRCDPISGHTALYWYRQSLGQGPEFLIYFQGTGAADDSGLPNDRFFAVRPEGSVSTLKIQRTERGDSAVYLCASSPGLAYNEQFFGPGTRLTVL.

The genes are TRBV19 and TRBJ2-2, with D possibly TRBD1 on 5 matching bases. The CDR3 is 13 amino acids. Looked up from germline, CDR1 is LNHDA and CDR2 is SQIVND (reference sequence). Deletions cut 6 bases from V and 6 bases from J, with 11 bases between. CDR3 bases: TGTGCCAGTAGGGGGCAGGGTGCCGGGGAGCTGTTTTTT. Translation: CASRGQGAGELFF.

V is TRBV5-6 and J is TRBJ1-5; 8 bases align to TRBD1. With V trimmed by 2 bases and J by 1 base, 8 bases remained unmatched. The CDR3 sequence is 17 residues long. Germline V gives CDR1 SGHDT, CDR2 YYEEEE. CDR3 in DNA: TGTGCCAGCAGCTTATGGACAGGGTTCCAGAGCAATCAGCCCCAGCATTTT. Its translation: CASSLWTGFQSNQPQHF.

The chain couples TRBV7-8 to TRBJ1-5, with D hard to call. The germline CDR1 and CDR2 sequences are SGHVS and FQNEAQ. The ends were cut back, 4 bases at V and 7 bases at J, with 14 bases in the middle. The CDR3 sequence is 14 residues long. The CDR3 loop is CASSSRILGQPQHF. CDR3 nucleotides: TGTGCCAGCAGCTCTAGGATCCTAGGACAGCCCCAGCATTTT.

Here the CDR3 reads CASSSYYEQYF. The CDR3 coding sequence is TGTGCCAGCAGCTCGTACTACGAGCAGTACTTC. The chain carries TRBV5-4 and TRBJ2-7; D remains ambiguous. The CDR3 is 11 amino acids. V was pared by 3 bases and J by 3 bases, with 4 bases between. CDR1 and CDR2 from the germline V gene are SGHNT and YYREEE (reference sequence).

Of note for this clone: Distinct nucleotide sequences in the sample also encode this CDR3. The V and J genes are TRBV11-3 and TRBJ2-1; 10 nucleotides agree with TRBD1. CDR1 and CDR2 (germline): SGHNT, YENEEA. This CDR3 spans 16 amino acids. Trimming removed 4 bases from V and 1 base from J; junction bases left unmatched: 4. The CDR3 DNA reads as TGTGCCAGCAGCTCCAGGGACAGGGGTTCCTACAATGAGCAGTTCTTC. Translated, it gives CASSSRDRGSYNEQFF.

CDR3 nucleotides: TGTGCCAGCAGAGTGCCTATACTTAATTCACCCCTCCACTTT. It specifies CASRVPILNSPLHF. The rearrangement joins TRBV2 to TRBJ1-6, with no clear D. The CDR3 runs 14 residues. V lost 6 bases to trimming and J lost 6 bases, with 12 bases between them. Germline assignment: CDR1 SNHLY and CDR2 FYNNEI.